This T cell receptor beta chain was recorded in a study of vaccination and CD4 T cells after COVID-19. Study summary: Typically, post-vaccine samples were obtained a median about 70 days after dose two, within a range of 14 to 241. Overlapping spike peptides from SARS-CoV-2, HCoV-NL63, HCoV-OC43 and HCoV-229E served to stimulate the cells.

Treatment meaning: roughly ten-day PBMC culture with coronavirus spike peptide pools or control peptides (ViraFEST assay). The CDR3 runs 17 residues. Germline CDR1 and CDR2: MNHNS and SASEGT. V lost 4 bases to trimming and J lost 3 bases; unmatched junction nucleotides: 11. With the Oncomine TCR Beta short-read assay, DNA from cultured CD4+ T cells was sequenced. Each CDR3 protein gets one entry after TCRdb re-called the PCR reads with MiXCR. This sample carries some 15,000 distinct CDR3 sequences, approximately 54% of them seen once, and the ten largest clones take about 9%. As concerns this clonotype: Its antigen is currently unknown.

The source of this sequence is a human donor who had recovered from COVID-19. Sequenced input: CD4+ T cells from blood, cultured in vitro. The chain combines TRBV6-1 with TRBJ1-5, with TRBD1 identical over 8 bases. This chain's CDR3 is CASSAGQGRVDNQPQHF. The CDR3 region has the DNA TGTGCCAGCAGTGCCGGACAGGGAAGGGTTGACAATCAGCCCCAGCATTTT.